This T cell receptor (beta chain) was sequenced during a study of T cells in Graves' hyperthyroidism and ophthalmopathy. Study findings and constraints: Most clonotypes expanded in the thyroid (above 0.001) were also present in blood. Ophthalmopathy prediction by the model preceded onset by a median 6.5 months.

V lost 10 bases, J lost 6 bases, and 11 bases stayed unmatched. CDR3 size: 15 residues. In germline, CDR1 is SGHTA, CDR2 FQGNSA. Amplification targeted TCR beta CDR3 regions from RNA transcripts. TCR CDR3 regions were first amplified by RT-PCR with HTBI primers. In TCRdb, the multiplex PCR reads were re-called with MiXCR into one record per CDR3 protein. The data contain fewer than 650,000 distinct CDR3 sequences, 12% to 15% of them singletons. This clonotype was picked up many times. The antigen is not known. V gene TRBV7-2 combines with J gene TRBJ2-1; 11 positions match TRBD2. Sequencing input: blood. This receptor was obtained from a woman aged 18 to 35 with Graves' ophthalmopathy. CDR3 DNA: TGTGCCACCCACACCCCGGGACTAGCGGCCAATGAGCAGTTCTTC. Encoded protein: CATHTPGLAANEQFF.